This passage covers 27 T cell receptor beta chains from one sample sequenced in a study of CD8 T cells in Susac syndrome (dated by TCRdb to the late 2010s). Library prep was done by the immunoSEQ multiplex PCR assay. RNA was extracted using the RNeasy kit, and roughly 0.5 to 1 ug of the RNA was reverse transcribed with random hexamers. TCRdb took the public reads, trimmed them with fastp at Q25, ran MiXCR for clone calling and kept in-frame beta chains. All rows with the same CDR3 protein become a single entry with the most common DNA and genes. The sample data list 95,000 or so distinct CDR3 sequences, and approximately 92% of these were observed just once. The ten largest account for roughly 0.32% of the sample. Sequencing input: CD8+ T cells from PBMCs. These receptors were obtained from a human donor in good health.

This chain connects TRBV12-3 or TRBV12-4 to TRBJ1-1; D ambiguous. Trimming stripped 6 bases from V and 2 bases from J, with 13 bases between. The CDR3 runs 14 residues. The CDR3 is CASRPDMLNTEAFF. CDR3 coding DNA: TGTGCCAGCAGACCCGACATGCTTAACACTGAAGCTTTCTTT.

This clonotype came up once. The chain employs TRBV5-1 and TRBJ1-1, with TRBD1 matching over 8 bases. V lost 4 bases to trimming and J lost 6 bases; unmatched junction nucleotides: 11. This CDR3 region has 15 residues. The germline gives CDR1 SGHRS, CDR2 YFSETQ. This CDR3 is CASSPDRTGMAEAFF. Here the CDR3 DNA reads TGCGCCAGCAGCCCCGACCGGACAGGGATGGCTGAAGCTTTCTTT.

The chain joins TRBV6-5 to TRBJ2-7, with 10 nucleotides matching TRBD1. After removal of 7 bases from V and 3 bases from J, the junction contained 6 bases not matched to a gene. This CDR3 has 14 amino acids. Germline V gene sequence: CDR1 MNHEY, CDR2 SVGAGI. The CDR3 bases are TGTGCCAGCACAGAGACAGGGGGCCTCTACGAGCAGTACTTC. It encodes CASTETGGLYEQYF.

This chain connects TRBV4-1 to TRBJ1-6, with TRBD1 identical over 9 bases. This CDR3 has 15 amino acids. Germline-derived CDR1 and CDR2 are MGHRA and YSYEKL. V gave up 6 bases and J gave up 9 bases; unmatched junction bases: 9. CDR3 sequence reads: CASRTRDREGSPLHF. CDR3 DNA: TGCGCCAGCAGGACCCGGGACAGGGAGGGTTCACCCCTCCACTTT.

This rearrangement joins TRBV6-5 to TRBJ2-3; 8 positions match TRBD2. The CDR3 contains 13 residues. The V segment lost 6 bases and the J segment 10 bases; nucleotides outside the gene matches: 9. Germline V CDR1 and CDR2: MNHEY, SVGAGI. CDR3 protein: CASSRFLGGAQYF. The CDR3 bases are TGTGCCAGCAGCCGCTTCCTCGGGGGGGCGCAGTATTTT.

The chain is built from TRBV13 and TRBJ2-7; 9 nucleotides line up with TRBD1. The ends lost 2 bases at V and 4 bases at J; junction bases unmatched: 9. The CDR3 has 16 residues. Germline V CDR1 and CDR2: PRHDT, FYEKMQ (reference sequence). The CDR3 sequence is CASSLTIGTGLYEQYF. The CDR3 DNA sequence: TGTGCCAGCAGCTTAACTATCGGGACAGGGTTATACGAGCAGTACTTC. The whole variable domain, filled in from reference TRBV13 and TRBJ2-7, reads AAGVIQSPRHLIKEKRETATLKCYPIPRHDTVYWYQQGPGQDPQFLISFYEKMQSDKGSIPDRFSAQQFSDYHSELNMSSLELGDSALYFCASSLTIGTGLYEQYFGPGTRLTVT.

The gene calls are TRBV3-1 and TRBJ2-1; 8 bases are shared with TRBD1. V was clipped by 1 base and J by 8 bases; unmatched bases: 7. This CDR3 region has 15 residues. Germline CDR1 reads LGHDT; CDR2 reads YNNKEL (reference sequence). CDR3: CASSQVPGGIYEQFF. The CDR3 nucleotides are TGTGCCAGCAGCCAAGTTCCAGGGGGCATTTATGAGCAGTTCTTC.

The V gene is TRBV27, the J gene TRBJ1-4; TRBD1 matches 7 bases. Trimming took 11 bases from V and 4 from J; bases not matched to a gene: 4. CDR1 MNHEY and CDR2 SMNVEV come from the germline V gene (reference sequence). This CDR3 is 12 amino acids long. The CDR3 nucleotides are TGTGCCTCCCGGGACAGTAATGAAAAACTGTTTTTT. Its protein product is CASRDSNEKLFF.

Details on this clonotype: A junction boundary mismatches the germline segment, possibly from a read error. V and J are TRBV13 and TRBJ2-3; D may be TRBD1 or TRBD2 (6 bases each). This CDR3 is 13 amino acids long. Germline lookup yields CDR1 PRHDT and CDR2 FYEKMQ (reference sequence). CDR3 bases: TGTGCCAGCAAGCCGGGGGCAGGAGATAAGCAGTATTTT. Its protein product is CASKPGAGDKQYF.

The chain carries TRBV29-1 and TRBJ2-1; D may be TRBD2 (5 bases). Per germline, CDR1 SQVTM and CDR2 ANQGSEA. CDR3 length: 15 residues. Trimming pared 5 bases from V and 4 bases from J, leaving 18 bases between. CDR3 in amino acids: CSVRLSRGSYNEQFF. CDR3 DNA: TGCAGCGTTCGTCTTTCGAGAGGGTCATACAATGAGCAGTTCTTC.

This chain connects TRBV29-1 to TRBJ2-2, with TRBD1 as a possible D gene (6 bases). This CDR3 region has 15 residues. V was pared by 3 bases and J by 4 bases, with 15 bases between. Germline CDR1 SQVTM, CDR2 ANQGSEA. The CDR3 bases are TGCAGCGTTGAGAGGGGGTCCGCGGGCACCGGGGAGCTGTTTTTT. Its translation: CSVERGSAGTGELFF.

The chain employs TRBV9 and TRBJ2-3, with 8 positions matching TRBD2. The CDR3 is made up of 16 amino acids. Germline V gene sequence: CDR1 SGDLS, CDR2 YYNGEE. The V gene end was trimmed by 0 bases and the J gene end by 6 bases; junction bases not matched to a gene: 9. CDR3 nucleotides: TGTGCCAGCAGCGTAGTAACGGGGGGGGGTGTCGATACGCAGTATTTT. Amino acids: CASSVVTGGGVDTQYF.

The chain couples TRBV19 to TRBJ1-3; D unresolved. Germline values: CDR1 LNHDA, CDR2 SQIVND (reference sequence). The CDR3 consists of 13 residues. The ends were cut back, 7 bases at V and 1 base at J, with 8 bases in the middle. In DNA, the CDR3 is TGTGCCAGTACGACGGATTCTGGAAACACCATATATTTT. This translates into CASTTDSGNTIYF. Together with reference TRBV19 and TRBJ1-3, the CDR3 gives the full variable domain: DGGITQSPKYLFRKEGQNVTLSCEQNLNHDAMYWYRQDPGQGLRLIYYSQIVNDFQKGDIAEGYSVSREKKESFPLTVTSAQKNPTAFYLCASTTDSGNTIYFGEGSWLTVV.

The chain combines TRBV27 with TRBJ1-2; D is uncertain. Trimming shortened V by 0 bases and J by 6 bases, and 14 bases separated the two germline ends. This CDR3 region has 15 residues. Germline loops: CDR1 MNHEY, CDR2 SMNVEV (reference sequence). The CDR3: CASSLSGPGMDGYTF. CDR3 DNA: TGTGCCAGCAGTTTATCGGGCCCCGGGATGGATGGCTACACCTTC.

The chain employs TRBV3-1 and TRBJ1-2; the match to TRBD1 covers 9 bases. Germline-derived CDR1 and CDR2 are LGHDT and YNNKEL (reference sequence). The CDR3 is made up of 18 amino acids. The trim removed 1 base at V and 0 bases at J, leaving 9 bases unmatched. This chain's CDR3 is CASSQGPGQGIANYGYTF. CDR3 nucleotide sequence: TGTGCCAGCAGCCAAGGTCCGGGACAGGGTATAGCTAACTATGGCTACACCTTC.

This sequence joins TRBV27 and TRBJ2-7, with D perhaps TRBD1 (6 bases). The CDR3 totals 16 residues. V was pared by 5 bases and J by 4 bases, with 21 bases between. Germline V gene sequence: CDR1 MNHEY, CDR2 SMNVEV (reference sequence). The DNA for the CDR3 is TGTGCCAGCAGTCTGGGGGCCCAAGGTAACAGGTACGAGCAGTACTTC. Its protein is CASSLGAQGNRYEQYF.

This rearrangement joins TRBV5-6 to TRBJ1-2; the D is unclear. V was pared by 1 base and J by 8 bases, with 21 bases between. CDR1 is SGHDT and CDR2 is YYEEEE in the germline V gene. CDR3 length equals 16 residues. CDR3 sequence (DNA): TGTGCCAGCAGCTTGTCTGGCACGGCCATGTCGGTCGGCTACACCTTC. It yields the protein CASSLSGTAMSVGYTF.

The chain combines TRBV23-1 with TRBJ2-7, with D tentatively TRBD2 (6 bases). TRBV23-1 is given ORF status, its function remaining uncertain. There are 15 residues in the CDR3. V lost 2 bases and J 3 bases, leaving 14 bases between the germline ends. CDR3 nucleotide sequence: TGCGCCAGCAGTCAAAAAGAGGGAGCGGGCTACGAGCAGTACTTC. Protein: CASSQKEGAGYEQYF.

V is TRBV19 and J is TRBJ1-2, with D uncertain. Between the trimmed V and J ends, which lost 6 bases and 4 bases, there was a span of 12 bases. Germline V CDR1 and CDR2: LNHDA, SQIVND (reference sequence). The CDR3 consists of 13 residues. The CDR3 nucleotides read TGTGCCAGTAGGCGGACTAGCCTCTATGGCTACACCTTC. Translating gives CASRRTSLYGYTF.

The chain couples TRBV15 to TRBJ2-3; the D gene is possibly TRBD1 (6 bases). Germline CDR1 is LNHNV and CDR2 is YYDKDF (reference sequence). The CDR3 contains 15 residues. The V end was cut by 6 bases, the J end by 4 bases, with 17 bases between. Written as DNA, the CDR3 is TGTGCCACCAGTCTATCCCGGGCAGGGGCAGATACGCAGTATTTT. Translation: CATSLSRAGADTQYF.

This sequence joins TRBV29-1 and TRBJ2-5, with TRBD2 matching 7 bases. CDR1 and CDR2 from the germline V gene are SQVTM and ANQGSEA. CDR3 size: 12 residues. With 4 bases clipped from V and 5 bases from J, the junction kept 4 bases outside the gene matches. The CDR3 sequence: CSVVGREETQYF. CDR3 coding DNA: TGCAGCGTTGTAGGGAGGGAGGAGACCCAGTACTTC.

Here the CDR3 DNA reads TGCGCCAGCAGCTTCGACATCAATGAGCAGTTCTTC. It codes for CASSFDINEQFF. This chain links TRBV5-1 with TRBJ2-1; D is unclear. The CDR3 loop spans 12 amino acids. CDR1 is SGHRS and CDR2 is YFSETQ in the germline V gene. V was cut by 2 bases and J by 6 bases, with 6 bases left in between.

V is TRBV27 and J is TRBJ2-3; TRBD1 might be the D (5 bases). CDR3 length: 14 amino acids. V shed 3 bases and J shed 1 base, with 8 bases lying between them. Germline V gene data show CDR1 as MNHEY and CDR2 as SMNVEV (reference sequence). The CDR3 reads CASSFGAGTDTQYF. The DNA of the CDR3 is TGTGCCAGCAGTTTTGGGGCAGGCACAGATACGCAGTATTTT.

The chain links TRBV29-1 to TRBJ1-1, with D possibly matching TRBD1 (6 bases). Germline V gene sequence: CDR1 SQVTM, CDR2 ANQGSEA. V dropped 6 bases and J dropped 0 bases, with 11 bases sitting between them. This CDR3 comprises 13 residues. CDR3 DNA: TGCAGCGTCGAGGGGGGCATGAACACTGAAGCTTTCTTT. This gives the protein CSVEGGMNTEAFF.

The chain employs TRBV19 and TRBJ1-5; possibly TRBD1 for D (5 bases). Germline-derived CDR1 and CDR2 are LNHDA and SQIVND (reference sequence). This CDR3 has 15 residues. V gave up 6 bases and J gave up 4 bases, with 16 bases separating them. The CDR3 sequence: CASRNRGWGNQPQHF. The CDR3 DNA follows: TGTGCCAGTAGAAATCGGGGGTGGGGAAATCAGCCCCAGCATTTT. Full variable domain (rest looked up from reference TRBV19 and TRBJ1-5): DGGITQSPKYLFRKEGQNVTLSCEQNLNHDAMYWYRQDPGQGLRLIYYSQIVNDFQKGDIAEGYSVSREKKESFPLTVTSAQKNPTAFYLCASRNRGWGNQPQHFGDGTRLSIL.

V gene TRBV11-2 combines with J gene TRBJ1-1; D ambiguous. V was trimmed by 1 base and J by 6 bases, leaving 9 bases between them. Per the germline V gene, CDR1 is SGHAT and CDR2 is FQNNGV. The CDR3 length is 13 residues. The CDR3: CASSLGAPAEAFF. CDR3 DNA: TGTGCCAGCAGCTTAGGGGCCCCCGCTGAAGCTTTCTTT.

V gene TRBV5-1 combines with J gene TRBJ1-1; 9 bases match TRBD1. This CDR3 spans 15 amino acids. Germline-derived CDR1 and CDR2 are SGHRS and YFSETQ. V shed 1 base, J shed 4 bases, and the junction held 5 bases outside the gene matches. The CDR3 DNA is TGCGCCAGCAGCTTGACGGGACAGGGCCCCACTGAAGCTTTCTTT. As protein: CASSLTGQGPTEAFF.